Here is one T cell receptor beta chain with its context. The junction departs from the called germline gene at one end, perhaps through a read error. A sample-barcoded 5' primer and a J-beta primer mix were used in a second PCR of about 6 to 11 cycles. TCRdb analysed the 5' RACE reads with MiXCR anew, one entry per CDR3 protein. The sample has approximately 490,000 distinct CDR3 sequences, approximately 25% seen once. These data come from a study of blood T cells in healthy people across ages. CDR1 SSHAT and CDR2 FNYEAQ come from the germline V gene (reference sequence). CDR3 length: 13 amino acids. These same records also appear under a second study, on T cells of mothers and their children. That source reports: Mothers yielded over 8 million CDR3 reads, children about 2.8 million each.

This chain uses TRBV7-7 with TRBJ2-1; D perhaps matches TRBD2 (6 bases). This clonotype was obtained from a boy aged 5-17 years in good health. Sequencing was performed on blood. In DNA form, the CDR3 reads TGTGCTAGCAGCTTAGAGGAGGGCAGGGAGCAGTTCTTC. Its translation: CASSLEEGREQFF.